Here is one T cell receptor beta chain with its context. This specimen comes from a study of glioma-infiltrating T cells. Trimming stripped 0 bases from V and 2 bases from J, with 6 bases between. The CDR3 runs to 14 residues. TCR alpha and beta CDR3 regions were amplified from RNA using iRepertoire nested multiplex PCR. TCRdb processed the multiplex PCR reads anew with MiXCR; each CDR3 protein has one entry. The sample lists some 150,000 distinct CDR3 sequences; more than 35% were seen once. V gene TRBV12-3 or TRBV12-4 combines with J gene TRBJ2-3; no firm D call. The TCR originated in a human donor with low-grade glioma or glioblastoma, undergoing nonglioma brain surgery, or in good health (not recorded which). Sequencing input: glioma tissue, nonneoplastic brain tissue, or PBMCs (not recorded which). The CDR3 DNA is TGTGCCAGCAGTTTAGCGGAAATCACAGATACGCAGTATTTT. Its translation: CASSLAEITDTQYF.